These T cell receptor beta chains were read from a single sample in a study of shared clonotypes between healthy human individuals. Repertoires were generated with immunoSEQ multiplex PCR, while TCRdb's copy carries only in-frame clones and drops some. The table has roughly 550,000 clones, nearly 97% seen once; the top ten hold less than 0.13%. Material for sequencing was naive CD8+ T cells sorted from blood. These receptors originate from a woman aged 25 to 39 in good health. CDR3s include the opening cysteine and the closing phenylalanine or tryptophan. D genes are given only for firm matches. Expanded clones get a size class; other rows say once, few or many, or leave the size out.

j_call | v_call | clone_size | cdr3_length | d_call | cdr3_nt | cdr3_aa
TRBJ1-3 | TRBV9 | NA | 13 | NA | TGTGCCAGCAGCGGGGCGGTTGGAAACACCATATATTTT | CASSGAVGNTIYF
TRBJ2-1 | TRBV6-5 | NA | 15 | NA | TGTGCCAGCAGTTACGGGCGGTACTCCTACAATGAGCAGTTCTTC | CASSYGRYSYNEQFF
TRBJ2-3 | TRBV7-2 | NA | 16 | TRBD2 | TGTGCCAGCAGCCTAGAACTAGCGTCTAGCACAGATACGCAGTATTTT | CASSLELASSTDTQYF
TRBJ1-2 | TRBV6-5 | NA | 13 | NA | TGTGCCAGCAGTTACTCGATATCCTATGGCTACACCTTC | CASSYSISYGYTF
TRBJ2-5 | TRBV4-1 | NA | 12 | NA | TGCGCCAGCAGCCCCCCACGGGGAAAGCAGTACTTC | CASSPPRGKQYF
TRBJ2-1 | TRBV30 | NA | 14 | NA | TGTGCCTGGATATCAGGACTAAACTACAATGAGCAGTTCTTC | CAWISGLNYNEQFF
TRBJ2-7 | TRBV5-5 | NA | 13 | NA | TGTGCCAGCAGCTTGGACACCCTAGGCGAGCAGTACTTC | CASSLDTLGEQYF
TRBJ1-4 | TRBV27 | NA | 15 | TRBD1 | TGTGCCAGCAGTTTAGGGACAGTTCCTAATGAAAAACTGTTTTTT | CASSLGTVPNEKLFF
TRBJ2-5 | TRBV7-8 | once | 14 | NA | TGTGCCAGCAGCTTGAAGCAGTACCAAGAGACCCAGTACTTC | CASSLKQYQETQYF
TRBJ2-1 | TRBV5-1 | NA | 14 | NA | TGCGCCAGCAGTGCCGTGGGCTCCTACAATGAGCAGTTCTTC | CASSAVGSYNEQFF
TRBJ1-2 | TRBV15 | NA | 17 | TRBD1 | TGTGCCACCAGCGCCTTAGGGACAGGTCTCCTTTACCATGGCTACACCTTC | CATSALGTGLLYHGYTF
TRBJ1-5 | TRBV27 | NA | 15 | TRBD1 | TGTGCCAGCAGACCGGACAGGGACCTCGATCAGCCCCAGCATTTT | CASRPDRDLDQPQHF
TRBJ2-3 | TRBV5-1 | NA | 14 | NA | TGCGCCAGCAGCTTGGAAGGGATCACAGATACGCAGTATTTT | CASSLEGITDTQYF
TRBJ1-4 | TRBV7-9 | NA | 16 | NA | TGTGCCAGCAGCGACCCTGAGGGTGTACCTAATGAAAAACTGTTTTTT | CASSDPEGVPNEKLFF
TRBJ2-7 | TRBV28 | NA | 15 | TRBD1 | TGTGCCAGCAGATTCATCAGGGACAGCTACTACGAGCAGTACTTC | CASRFIRDSYYEQYF
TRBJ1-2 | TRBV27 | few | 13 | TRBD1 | TGTGCCAGCAGTCCCGGGACAGAGTATGGCTACACCTTC | CASSPGTEYGYTF
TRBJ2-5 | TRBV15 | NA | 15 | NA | TGTGCCACCAGCAGAGATGGGGCGGGTCTGGAGACCCAGTACTTC | CATSRDGAGLETQYF
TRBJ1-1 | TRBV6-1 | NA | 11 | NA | TGTGCCAGCAGTGAACACACTGAAGCTTTCTTT | CASSEHTEAFF